This TCR beta chain was found in a study of cytomegalovirus exposure and HLA in healthy donors. Amplification used 60 Vbeta primers and 13 Jbeta primers. Using immunoSEQ multiplex PCR, the repertoire was profiled, and TCRdb retains in-frame clones only, with some absent. Here the sample spans some 150,000 clones, around 75% being singletons. The germline V gene has CDR1 MDHEN and CDR2 SYDVKM. The CDR3 is 14 amino acids. Trimming removed 5 bases at V and 4 bases at J, with 14 bases between. V gene TRBV28 combines with J gene TRBJ1-2; possible D gene TRBD1, 5 bases. The sequence came from a middle-aged woman in good health and CMV-seronegative. Sequencing was carried out using PBMCs. The CDR3 sequence: CASSAPGLSYGYTF. In DNA, the CDR3 is TGTGCCAGCAGTGCGCCGGGACTTTCCTATGGCTACACCTTC.